The 21 T cell receptor beta chains reported below all come from one sample, sequenced in a study of cytomegalovirus exposure and HLA in healthy donors. Clones were read by immunoSEQ multiplex PCR, and TCRdb kept only the in-frame ones, dropping some. In the table there are over 250,000 clones, roughly 85% of which are singletons. The sample taken for sequencing was PBMCs. These receptors originate from a woman between 18 and 30 years old in good health and CMV-seronegative.

The V gene is TRBV2, the J gene TRBJ1-1; maybe TRBD1 (5 bases). V was shortened by 8 bases and J by 8 bases, with 12 bases between the two germline ends. Per germline, CDR1 SNHLY and CDR2 FYNNEI. The CDR3 consists of 11 residues. CDR3: CASGQRTEAFF. The CDR3 region has the DNA TGTGCCAGCGGGCAGAGGACAGAAGCTTTCTTT.

The chain combines TRBV5-6 with TRBJ2-4; D not certain. CDR1 SGHDT and CDR2 YYEEEE come from the germline V gene. Trimming removed 0 bases from V and 0 bases from J, with 10 bases in between. The CDR3 extends over 16 amino acids. This CDR3 is CASSLDRAIAKNIQYF. CDR3 DNA: TGTGCCAGCAGCTTGGACAGAGCCATAGCCAAAAACATTCAGTACTTC.

This chain connects TRBV6-1 to TRBJ2-2; TRBD2 agrees at 13 bases. Germline trimming cut 4 bases from V and 0 bases from J; bases unmatched to any gene: 5. Germline values: CDR1 MNHNS, CDR2 SASEGT. This CDR3 is 18 amino acids long. In DNA form, the CDR3 reads TGTGCCAGCAGTGGACAGACTAGCGGGAGGACGAACACCGGGGAGCTGTTTTTT. It translates to CASSGQTSGRTNTGELFF.

The chain carries TRBV30 and TRBJ1-1; 9 positions match TRBD1. Germline-derived CDR1 and CDR2 are GTSNPN and SVGIG (reference sequence). CDR3 length: 16 amino acids. The trim removed 2 bases at V and 0 bases at J, leaving 7 bases unmatched. In nucleotides, the CDR3 is TGTGCCTGGAGTTCGGACAGGGGACTCTTGAACACTGAAGCTTTCTTT. As protein: CAWSSDRGLLNTEAFF.

The CDR3 region has the DNA TGTGCCAGCAGCCTCTTCAATCAGCCCCAGCATTTT. This codes for CASSLFNQPQHF. This chain uses TRBV27 with TRBJ1-5, with D unclear. The germline V and J ends were trimmed by 6 bases and 3 bases, with 6 bases remaining between them. This CDR3 is built from 12 residues. Per germline, CDR1 MNHEY and CDR2 SMNVEV (reference sequence).

The V and J genes are TRBV27 and TRBJ1-1; TRBD1 matches 7 bases. The CDR3 extends over 17 amino acids. The J segment lost 0 bases and the V segment lost 5 bases, leaving 12 bases of the junction unmatched. The germline V gene encodes CDR1 MNHEY and CDR2 SMNVEV (reference sequence). The CDR3 DNA sequence: TGTGCCAGCAGTCCCCTAACCTCGACAGGGATGAACACTGAAGCTTTCTTT. Encoded protein: CASSPLTSTGMNTEAFF.

This chain uses TRBV6-5 with TRBJ2-1, with no clear D. CDR1 and CDR2 (germline): MNHEY, SVGAGI. The CDR3 loop spans 12 amino acids. Trimming took off 7 bases at V and 8 bases at J, with 12 bases between the two ends. In DNA, the CDR3 is TGTGCCAGCACTTCTACGAATTATGAGCAGTTCTTC. Amino acid sequence: CASTSTNYEQFF.

This chain connects TRBV29-1 to TRBJ1-2; D perhaps matches TRBD1 (5 bases). The CDR3 has 16 amino acids. V was cut by 2 bases and J by 5 bases, with 21 bases left in between. From germline, CDR1 is SQVTM and CDR2 ANQGSEA. The chain's CDR3 is CSVEIGAGKSRYGYTF. CDR3 bases: TGCAGCGTTGAAATTGGGGCAGGGAAGTCCCGGTATGGCTACACCTTC.

The rearrangement joins TRBV7-3 to TRBJ2-5; a possible D gene is TRBD1 (6 bases). The germline gives CDR1 SGHTA, CDR2 FQGTGA. This CDR3 region has 16 residues. Trimming cost V 1 base and J 1 base, with 13 bases left between them. The CDR3 bases are TGTGCCAGCAGCTTAAGTCCCCTGGGGGCCCAAGAGACCCAGTACTTC. Protein product: CASSLSPLGAQETQYF.

CDR3 loop: CASSSLTGMGTGELFF. The CDR3 DNA reads TGTGCCAGCAGTTCCTTGACAGGGATGGGCACCGGGGAGCTGTTTTTT. The chain couples TRBV6-4 to TRBJ2-2; TRBD1 matches at 7 bases. The CDR3 length is 16 residues. In germline, CDR1 is MRHNA, CDR2 SNTAGT. The trim removed 5 bases at V and 4 bases at J, leaving 10 bases unmatched.

This clone was detected a few times. The chain uses TRBV30 and TRBJ1-2; no clear D. This CDR3 is 14 amino acids long. Germline CDR1 and CDR2: GTSNPN and SVGIG (reference sequence). Trimming took 1 base from V and 0 from J, leaving 9 bases between them. The CDR3 DNA follows: TGTGCCTGGAGTGCCTTCGGTTCTAACTATGGCTACACCTTC. Translation: CAWSAFGSNYGYTF.

The V call is TRBV10-1, the J call TRBJ2-7, with D possibly matching TRBD2 (5 bases). V was clipped by 6 bases and J by 4 bases, with 10 bases between them. This CDR3 comprises 12 residues. The germline V gene has CDR1 WNHNN and CDR2 SYGVQD (reference sequence). The CDR3 nucleotides read TGCGCCAGCAGCGGTCGGACTTACGAGCAGTACTTC. This encodes CASSGRTYEQYF.

The J gene is TRBJ2-7, the V gene TRBV6-5; the D gene is possibly TRBD1 (5 bases). Trimming removed 6 bases at V and 1 base at J, with 7 bases between. The CDR3 runs to 12 residues. Germline CDR1 and CDR2: MNHEY and SVGAGI. The CDR3 here is CASRQASYEQYF. The CDR3 coding sequence is TGTGCCAGCAGACAGGCGTCCTACGAGCAGTACTTC.

This clone was counted many times. The chain carries TRBV9 and TRBJ1-2; possibly TRBD1 for D (6 bases). V was cut by 1 base and J by 7 bases, with 14 bases left in between. The germline gives CDR1 SGDLS, CDR2 YYNGEE. The CDR3 has 14 residues. The CDR3 loop reads CASSVLTGSRGYTF. The CDR3, as DNA: TGTGCCAGCAGCGTACTTACAGGGAGTCGTGGCTACACCTTC.

The rearrangement uses TRBV7-2 and TRBJ2-7, with D perhaps matching TRBD2 (6 bases). Trimming stripped 5 bases from V and 2 bases from J, with 25 bases between. The CDR3 spans 18 residues. Germline V gives CDR1 SGHTA, CDR2 FQGNSA. The CDR3 here is CASSLFSGGTPSAYEQYF. DNA for the CDR3: TGTGCCAGCAGCCTCTTTAGTGGGGGGACCCCCTCCGCCTACGAGCAGTACTTC.

V is TRBV7-3 and J is TRBJ2-1; no clear D gene. Germline V lookup: CDR1 SGHTA, CDR2 FQGTGA. Between the trimmed V and J ends, which lost 5 bases and 6 bases, there was a span of 11 bases. The CDR3 extends over 13 amino acids. CDR3 amino acids: CASSKGALNEQFF. The CDR3 nucleotides are TGTGCCAGCAGCAAAGGAGCGCTCAATGAGCAGTTCTTC.

The chain carries TRBV7-9 and TRBJ2-2; weak D call: TRBD1 (6 bases). Trimming shortened V by 7 bases and J by 4 bases, and 13 bases separated the two germline ends. Germline values: CDR1 SEHNR, CDR2 FQNEAQ (reference sequence). This CDR3 is 14 amino acids long. CDR3 in amino acids: CASMVSGATGELFF. The CDR3, as DNA: TGTGCCAGCATGGTGTCAGGGGCCACCGGGGAGCTGTTTTTT.

The chain has TRBV19 and TRBJ2-3, with a tentative D call TRBD2 (5 bases). The length of the CDR3 is 13 residues. Germline V CDR1 and CDR2: LNHDA, SQIVND (reference sequence). V lost 9 bases, J lost 5 bases, and 15 bases lay in between. The CDR3 here is CASSSPGGDTQYF. DNA for the CDR3: TGTGCCAGCTCATCCCCAGGAGGAGATACGCAGTATTTT.

V usage is TRBV2 and J usage is TRBJ1-3; perhaps TRBD1 as D (5 bases). Germline values: CDR1 SNHLY, CDR2 FYNNEI. The CDR3 extends over 15 amino acids. V was trimmed by 2 bases and J by 3 bases, leaving 11 bases between them. DNA of the CDR3: TGTGCCAGCAGTGAAAGGGGTTTTAGTGGAAACACCATATATTTT. This codes for CASSERGFSGNTIYF. The complete variable domain, with remaining parts taken from reference TRBV2 and TRBJ1-3, reads EPEVTQTPSHQVTQMGQEVILRCVPISNHLYFYWYRQILGQKVEFLVSFYNNEISEKSEIFDDQFSVERPDGSNFTLKIRSTKLEDSAMYFCASSERGFSGNTIYFGEGSWLTVV.

This clone was seen a few times. This chain links TRBV7-2 with TRBJ1-2; D is unresolved. The V gene's germline CDR1 is SGHTA and CDR2 FQGNSA. Trimming took off 5 bases at V and 4 bases at J, with 23 bases between the two ends. CDR3 length: 17 amino acids. CDR3 in DNA: TGTGCCAGCAGCCCTAAGCGCCGTCTTAGTGAGGCCTATGGCTACACCTTC. Its protein is CASSPKRRLSEAYGYTF.

This chain joins TRBV7-2 and TRBJ1-1, with TRBD1 as a possible D gene (6 bases). V lost 5 bases and J 5 bases, leaving 12 bases between the germline ends. CDR3 size: 13 residues. Germline V gene sequence: CDR1 SGHTA, CDR2 FQGNSA. The CDR3 coding sequence is TGTGCCAGCAGCCCGCGAACAGGGACTGAAGCTTTCTTT. Its translation: CASSPRTGTEAFF.